Presented here are 2 T cell receptor beta chains from one specimen sequenced in a study of tumor and adjacent non-tumor tissue in lung cancer. RNA was extracted from bulk tissue without any cell sorting. This non-tumor lung sample came from over 3 cm beyond the tumor edge. TCRbeta libraries were built with three rounds of nested PCR, modified from ARM-PCR. MiXCR, run by TCRdb on the multiplex PCR reads, gives a single entry per CDR3 protein. The sample holds tens of thousands of distinct CDR3 sequences, about 80% seen once. The material sequenced was distant non-tumor lung tissue. These receptors originate from a man aged 65-85 years with non-small cell lung cancer.

The gene calls are TRBV14 and TRBJ2-7; 8 nucleotides align to TRBD2. The germline CDR1 and CDR2 sequences are SGHDN and FVKESK. Germline trimming cut 4 bases from V and 3 bases from J; bases unmatched to any gene: 8. The CDR3 contains 15 residues. CDR3 DNA: TGTGCCAGCAGCCTTAGCGGGATGGAATTCTACGAGCAGTACTTC. Protein: CASSLSGMEFYEQYF.

A word on this clonotype: At one end, the junction sequence differs from germline, possibly due to a read error. V and J are TRBV5-4 and TRBJ2-1; unclear D gene. CDR3 length: 15 amino acids. CDR1 and CDR2 from the germline V gene are SGHNT and YYREEE (reference sequence). The CDR3, as DNA: TGTGTCAGCAGTAGTGGACGCAGCTCCTACAATGAGCATTTCTTC. Its protein is CVSSSGRSSYNEHFF.